Included here is one T cell receptor beta chain sequence, with context. The antigen remains undetermined. The CDR3 consists of 13 residues. Germline V gene sequence: CDR1 SEHNR, CDR2 FQNEAQ (reference sequence). This entry comes from a study of CXCR3-negative and CXCR3-positive naive CD8 T cells. Findings and limits, study-wide: Naive cells with CXCR3 showed TRB CDR3s that were more hydrophobic than those in CXCR3-negative naive cells.

Triplicate sorts, approximately 300,000 cells apiece, were made for each CD8+ T cell subset. With UMI labels, 5' RACE was used to prepare the TRB cDNA libraries. TCRdb re-called the 5' RACE reads and gives one entry per CDR3 protein, without DNA. This sample's table reports 100,000 or so distinct CDR3 sequences. The source is a human donor in good health. Some clones in this sample may be carry-over from other donors' samples. Source material: naive CXCR3- CD8+ T cells from blood. Subset given: CD45RO-CCR7+CD27+CD95- naive CD8+ T cells lacking CXCR3 (TNR3-). The gene calls are TRBV7-9 and TRBJ1-2. The CDR3 region is CASSFSTVWGYTF.